This T cell receptor (beta chain) was retrieved from a study of blood T cell repertoires in COVID-19. Across the whole study: The cDNA or gDNA used as material had been derived from T cells, B-cell-depleted T cells, or PBMCs.

Original processing notes: Estimated nucleated cell counts came from reference gene primer amplification. The method was immunoSEQ multiplex PCR; TCRdb's version includes in-frame clones alone and lacks a portion of them. From that table come the V and J calls and clone size; the DNA was used to work out D and trimming. The repertoire holds about 190,000 clones, less than 90% seen once, with under 7.5% in the top ten. Trimming shortened V by 1 base and J by 1 base, and 10 bases separated the two germline ends. CDR1 is SGHRS and CDR2 is YFSETQ in the germline V gene. This CDR3 region has 15 residues. The V call is TRBV5-1, the J call TRBJ2-3; weak D call: TRBD1 (6 bases). The TCR comes from a woman in her 40s with acute or convalescent COVID-19. Sequencing was done on a sample of peripheral blood. The CDR3 is CASSLRPGGTDTQYF. CDR3 bases: TGCGCCAGCAGCTTGAGGCCAGGGGGCACAGATACGCAGTATTTT.